Listed here is a single T cell receptor beta chain. Its antigen remains unidentified. The entry originates in a study of shared clonotypes between healthy human individuals. Study outcomes and limitations: At large depth, rarefaction still showed sorted-subset sequencing to be incomplete. Generation probability values for non-shared clonotypes were lower than those for clonotypes shared by all four donors.

This CDR3 comprises 16 residues. CDR1 SEHNR and CDR2 FQNEAQ come from the germline V gene (reference sequence). The V end lost 5 bases, the J end lost 3 bases, and 20 bases lay between the germline ends. Only in-frame clones appear in the TCRdb table, and some are missing; sequencing was by immunoSEQ multiplex PCR. The table includes some 580,000 clones, roughly 98% detected once. Naive CD8 populations comprised CD45RO-negative cells positively selected for CCR7, excluding terminally differentiated effector memory CD45RA+ cells. Free of recent acute infections or vaccinations, the donors were healthy HIV-negative adults.

The sample consisted of naive CD8+ T cells sorted from blood. This TCR was recovered from a man aged 30 to 39 in good health. The V gene is TRBV7-9, the J gene TRBJ2-7; perhaps TRBD2 as D (6 bases). The CDR3 DNA reads TGTGCCAGCAGCCCCTGGGGGGTTGCGAGGGACTACGAGCAGTACTTC. Translating it yields CASSPWGVARDYEQYF. The entire variable domain, with the rest obtained from reference TRBV7-9 and TRBJ2-7, is as follows: DTGVSQNPRHKITKRGQNVTFRCDPISEHNRLYWYRQTLGQGPEFLTYFQNEAQLEKSRLLSDRFSAERPKGSFSTLEIQRTEQGDSAMYLCASSPWGVARDYEQYFGPGTRLTVT.